These 22 T cell receptor beta chains were all obtained from the same sample, sequenced in a study of molecular identifiers for immune sequencing clone quantification. TCRdb itself ran the PCR reads through MiXCR, one entry per CDR3 protein. The sample has approximately 97,000 distinct CDR3 sequences; about 32% are singletons. Sequencing input: naive CD8+ T cells from blood, with Jurkat cell RNA spiked in. Regarding subset: FACS-sorted CD8+CD4-CCR7+CD45RA+ naive T cells. Receptors were obtained from a human donor in good health. Some libraries in this study had Jurkat cell RNA spiked in.

With regard to this clonotype: A much larger clone lies a single base off, so this may be a read error. The chain joins TRBV28 to TRBJ2-1; no clear D. Germline loops: CDR1 MDHEN, CDR2 SYDVKM. The CDR3 covers 13 residues. The CDR3 region has the DNA TGTGCCAGCAGCCTCGACCTCAACAATGAGCTGTTCTTC. It is translated as CASSLDLNNELFF.

This clonotype was seen many times. The CDR3 loop reads CASSFGLAGNTDTQYF. CDR3 nucleotide sequence: TGTGCCAGCAGTTTTGGTCTAGCGGGAAACACAGATACGCAGTATTTT. The chain is built from TRBV28 and TRBJ2-3, with TRBD2 matching 9 bases. This CDR3 is 16 amino acids long. Germline V lookup: CDR1 MDHEN, CDR2 SYDVKM. The junction had 6 bases not matched to a gene; V was cut back by 3 bases and J by 2 bases.

This chain uses TRBV27 with TRBJ1-1; D may be TRBD1 (5 bases). This CDR3 is 17 amino acids long. Trimming removed 5 bases from V and 1 base from J, with 20 bases in between. From germline, CDR1 is MNHEY and CDR2 SMNVEV (reference sequence). The CDR3 DNA sequence: TGTGCCAGCAGTCCTCCCCTGCGGGGAAGGGGGAACACTGAAGCTTTCTTT. Translation: CASSPPLRGRGNTEAFF.

DNA of the CDR3: TGTGCCATCAGTGAGTCGCTGACAGGAGGGTTCCTCCTACCCCCCCTGACTTTC. Translation: CAISESLTGGFLLPPLTF. The V and J genes are TRBV10-3 and TRBJ2-6; D possibly uses TRBD1 or TRBD2 (6 bases each). Germline assignment: CDR1 ENHRY and CDR2 SYGVKD. The ends were cut back, 0 bases at V and 15 bases at J, with 27 bases in the middle. The CDR3 has 18 amino acids.

About this clonotype: A read error may produce the germline difference seen at one junction end. V and J are TRBV7-9 and TRBJ2-4; TRBD1 or TRBD2 may be the D gene (5 bases each). The germline gives CDR1 SEHNR, CDR2 FQNEAQ (reference sequence). The length of the CDR3 is 15 residues. The CDR3 reads CASSLAIGARNIQYF. DNA of the CDR3: TGTGCCAGCAGCTTAGCGATCGGGGCCAGAAACATTCAGTACTTC.

This clonotype was seen repeatedly, ten times or more. The chain links TRBV7-9 to TRBJ1-4; TRBD1 agrees at 8 bases. The CDR3 runs 12 residues. Germline CDR1 SEHNR, CDR2 FQNEAQ (reference sequence). As DNA, the CDR3 is TGTGCAAGCGGACAGGGTGAAGAAAAACTGTTTTTT. It encodes CASGQGEEKLFF.

V gene TRBV10-2 combines with J gene TRBJ2-5; D is unclear. CDR1 and CDR2 from the germline V gene are WSHSY and SAAADI. The CDR3 spans 16 residues. Trimming pared 2 bases from V and 2 bases from J, leaving 15 bases between. The CDR3 DNA is TGCGCCAGCAGTGAGGCGACGCGGCCAGAACAAGAGACCCAGTACTTC. Translating gives CASSEATRPEQETQYF.

Details on this clonotype: Since no conserved phenylalanine or tryptophan closes the CDR3, a read error is the likely cause. The gene calls are TRBV4-2 and TRBJ1-1; D gene unclear. The CDR3 totals 15 residues. Germline V gene sequence: CDR1 LGHNA, CDR2 YNFKEQ. V was pared by 3 bases and J by 2 bases, with 13 bases between. As DNA, the CDR3 is TGTGCCAGCAGCCACGACCCGGGCCCCAACACTGAAGCTTTCATT. Residues: CASSHDPGPNTEAFI.

This clonotype was observed many times. The chain employs TRBV7-2 and TRBJ1-1; D may be TRBD1 (6 bases). CDR3 length: 15 residues. Trimming took off 1 base at V and 5 bases at J, with 14 bases between the two ends. Germline CDR1 is SGHTA and CDR2 is FQGNSA. Here the CDR3 DNA reads TGTGCCAGCAGCTTAGACCCTACAGGGCTTACTGAAGCTTTCTTT. Translating gives CASSLDPTGLTEAFF.

The V gene is TRBV19, the J gene TRBJ2-3; perhaps TRBD2 as D (5 bases). Deletions cut 7 bases from V and 3 bases from J, with 11 bases between. The CDR3 runs to 13 residues. Per the germline V gene, CDR1 is LNHDA and CDR2 is SQIVND (reference sequence). The CDR3 loop is CASKEANTDTQYF. CDR3 in DNA: TGTGCCAGTAAGGAGGCAAATACAGATACGCAGTATTTT.

This clonotype was seen a handful of times. The gene calls are TRBV7-2 and TRBJ1-2; 7 bases line up with TRBD1. There are 17 residues in the CDR3. J was trimmed by 8 bases and V by 4 bases; bases with no gene match: 19. CDR1 is SGHTA, CDR2 FQGNSA, per germline. CDR3 sequence reads: CASSYPPGQISSEGYTF. CDR3 bases: TGTGCCAGCAGCTACCCTCCGGGACAGATCTCTAGTGAAGGCTACACCTTC.

CDR3 region: CASSPSGPYTIQYF. The CDR3 DNA reads TGTGCCAGCAGTCCTAGCGGACCGTATACCATTCAGTACTTC. The V call is TRBV27, the J call TRBJ2-4; 7 bases line up with TRBD2. Germline V gene sequence: CDR1 MNHEY, CDR2 SMNVEV (reference sequence). Trimming took 5 bases from V and 9 from J; bases not matched to a gene: 10. The CDR3 contains 14 residues.

A remark on this clonotype: A much larger clone is a single base away; this may be a read error. V gene TRBV28 combines with J gene TRBJ2-3; tentatively, D is TRBD2 (6 bases). The germline V gene has CDR1 MDHEN and CDR2 SYDVKM. V lost 6 bases and J lost 6, with 16 bases in between. The CDR3 consists of 14 residues. The CDR3 loop is CASRLGRGGDTQYF. In DNA form, the CDR3 reads TGTGCCAGCAGGTTGGGGCGGGGCGGTGATACGCAGTATTTT. Full variable domain (rest looked up from reference TRBV28 and TRBJ2-3): DVKVTQSSRYLVKRTGEKVFLECVQDMDHENMFWYRQDPGLGLRLIYFSYDVKMKEKGDIPEGYSVSREKKERFSLILESASTNQTSMYLCASRLGRGGDTQYFGPGTRLTVL.

CDR3 protein: CASSQRTAQETQYF. The DNA for the CDR3 is TGTGCCAGCAGTCAGCGGACAGCTCAAGAGACCCAGTACTTC. This chain connects TRBV27 to TRBJ2-5, with a weak D call TRBD1 (6 bases). V gave up 5 bases and J gave up 2 bases, with 12 bases separating them. Germline V lookup: CDR1 MNHEY, CDR2 SMNVEV (reference sequence). The CDR3 loop spans 14 amino acids.

This clonotype was counted only a few times. The chain links TRBV28 to TRBJ1-4; unclear D gene. V lost 3 bases to trimming and J lost 5 bases, with 10 bases between them. The CDR3 covers 14 residues. Per germline, CDR1 MDHEN and CDR2 SYDVKM. The CDR3: CASSLLGGNEKLFF. The CDR3 DNA reads as TGTGCCAGCAGTTTGCTGGGCGGCAATGAAAAACTGTTTTTT.

The rearrangement links TRBV6-2 or TRBV6-3 to TRBJ1-1, with D possibly matching TRBD1 (5 bases). Trimming cost V 2 bases and J 7 bases, with 17 bases left between them. The germline gives CDR1 MNHEY, CDR2 SVGEGT. This CDR3 spans 15 amino acids. The CDR3 region is CASSYTLQGTDEAFF. CDR3 nucleotides: TGTGCCAGCAGTTACACCTTGCAGGGTACGGATGAAGCTTTCTTT.

With regard to this clonotype: With a much larger clone just one base away, this may be a read error. The V gene is TRBV7-2, the J gene TRBJ2-7; 7 bases match TRBD1. Germline-derived CDR1 and CDR2 are SGHTA and FQGNSA. This CDR3 spans 16 amino acids. V was pared by 0 bases and J by 7 bases, with 12 bases of the junction left unmatched. The CDR3 coding sequence is TGTGCCAGCAGCTTAGCGACGGGACAGAGGGCTCGGGAGCAGTACTTC. Translated, it gives CASSLATGQRAREQYF.

The V call is TRBV7-2, the J call TRBJ2-1, with no clear D. The CDR3 runs 15 residues. Between the trimmed V and J ends, which lost 5 bases and 7 bases, there was a span of 18 bases. Looked up from germline, CDR1 is SGHTA and CDR2 is FQGNSA. The CDR3 here is CASSIGDGRRNEQFF. The DNA for the CDR3 is TGTGCCAGCAGCATAGGTGATGGTAGAAGGAATGAGCAGTTCTTC.

A note on this clonotype: A much larger clone lies one base from this, so it may be a read error. CDR3 in amino acids: CRARDHRGDIGNEQFF. DNA of the CDR3: TGCAGAGCTAGAGATCATCGGGGGGACATTGGGAATGAGCAGTTCTTC. V and J are TRBV20-1 and TRBJ2-1; D may be TRBD2 (7 bases). The CDR3 length is 16 residues. Germline-derived CDR1 and CDR2 are DFQATT and SNEGSKA (reference sequence).

The chain joins TRBV5-1 to TRBJ2-3; 9 bases agree with TRBD2. The CDR3 is made up of 18 amino acids. Germline V CDR1 and CDR2: SGHRS, YFSETQ. J gave up 6 bases and V 0 bases, and 14 bases lay outside the gene matches. For the CDR3, the DNA is TGCGCCAGCAGCTTGGAGTTAGCGGGAGTCTTTATGCCGGATACGCAGTATTTT. Its protein product is CASSLELAGVFMPDTQYF.

Comments on this clonotype: This CDR3 fails to terminate in the conserved phenylalanine or tryptophan, so it likely reflects a read error. V is TRBV20-1 and J is TRBJ2-7; D gene ambiguous. Germline V lookup: CDR1 DFQATT, CDR2 SNEGSKA (reference sequence). The CDR3 covers 14 residues. The CDR3 sequence: CSARVMTGSYEQYI. The CDR3 bases are TGCAGTGCAAGAGTTATGACTGGATCCTACGAGCAGTACATC.

There are a few counts of this clonotype. The CDR3 DNA follows: TGTGCCAGCAGTTTATATGGCTCGAGCTCCTATAATTCACCCCTCCACTTT. Its translation is CASSLYGSSSYNSPLHF. The chain recombines TRBV27 with TRBJ1-6; D call uncertain. Per germline, CDR1 MNHEY and CDR2 SMNVEV (reference sequence). The CDR3 consists of 17 residues. The V end was cut by 1 base, the J end by 0 bases, with 10 bases between.